Below, 12 T cell receptor beta chains from the same sample are listed, as sequenced in a study of cytomegalovirus exposure and HLA in healthy donors. This PCR relied on a set of 60 Vbeta primers and 13 Jbeta primers. Repertoires were generated with immunoSEQ multiplex PCR, while TCRdb's copy carries only in-frame clones and drops some. The sample shows approximately 170,000 clones, about four fifths of them seen only once. Input material: PBMCs. These receptors all stem from a male donor in good health and CMV-seronegative.

The chain is built from TRBV28 and TRBJ1-4; D is perhaps TRBD1 (6 bases). Germline V gene sequence: CDR1 MDHEN, CDR2 SYDVKM. With 6 bases removed from V and 4 bases from J, the gap between germline ends came to 18 bases. The CDR3 loop spans 16 amino acids. CDR3 sequence (DNA): TGTGCCAGCAGCGCAACCCCGGGACAAAGTAATGAAAAACTGTTTTTT. This gives the protein CASSATPGQSNEKLFF.

This chain joins TRBV6-5 and TRBJ1-2; D is uncertain. The CDR3 is made up of 15 amino acids. V lost 0 bases, J lost 8 bases, and 16 bases lay in between. Germline assignment: CDR1 MNHEY and CDR2 SVGAGI. The CDR3 region is CASSYSSRGASGYTF. The CDR3 DNA is TGTGCCAGCAGTTACTCGTCTCGGGGAGCGAGCGGCTACACCTTC.

Written as DNA, the CDR3 is TGTGCCAGCTCATCTAAGGGAGACACTGAAGCTTTCTTT. Translating it yields CASSSKGDTEAFF. The gene calls are TRBV18 and TRBJ1-1; the D is unclear. CDR3 length equals 13 residues. The V end was cut by 5 bases, the J end by 3 bases, with 10 bases between. CDR1 and CDR2 from the germline V gene are KGHSH and LQKENI.

A few counts support this clone. The chain employs TRBV11-1 and TRBJ1-1; no clear D gene. CDR3 size: 12 residues. Germline V gene sequence: CDR1 SGHAT, CDR2 FQDESV (reference sequence). V lost 8 bases and J lost 6, with 13 bases in between. CDR3 loop: CASRHSGAEAFF. Here the CDR3 DNA reads TGTGCCAGCCGCCACTCCGGGGCTGAAGCTTTCTTT.

The rearrangement uses TRBV18 and TRBJ1-1; D remains ambiguous. There are 13 residues in the CDR3. V lost 2 bases and J 11 bases, leaving 15 bases between the germline ends. Germline V lookup: CDR1 KGHSH, CDR2 LQKENI. The CDR3 nucleotides read TGTGCCAGCTCACCATCAGCAGGTGTTGACGCTTTCTTT. Encoded protein: CASSPSAGVDAFF.

V usage is TRBV9 and J usage is TRBJ1-2, with D perhaps matching TRBD1 (6 bases). CDR3 size: 13 residues. The germline gives CDR1 SGDLS, CDR2 YYNGEE. Trimming removed 9 bases at V and 3 bases at J, with 15 bases between. CDR3 residues: CATHREGDYGYTF. The CDR3 DNA is TGTGCCACCCACCGGGAGGGGGACTATGGCTACACCTTC.

J is TRBJ2-1 and V is TRBV30, with 7 bases aligning to TRBD1. With 5 bases clipped from V and 10 bases from J, the junction kept 8 bases outside the gene matches. Germline V gene lookup returns CDR1 GTSNPN and CDR2 SVGIG (reference sequence). The CDR3 runs 12 residues. The CDR3 reads CAWGDRAREQFF. The CDR3, as DNA: TGTGCCTGGGGCGACAGGGCCCGAGAGCAGTTCTTC.

This chain links TRBV4-3 with TRBJ2-3; the D gene could be TRBD1 or TRBD2 (7 bases each). The CDR3 loop spans 16 amino acids. Germline CDR1 and CDR2: LGHNA and YSLEER. The germline V and J ends were trimmed by 4 bases and 3 bases, with 17 bases remaining between them. In DNA, the CDR3 is TGCGCCAGCAGCCGAGACAGGGAGGGGGGGACAGATACGCAGTATTTT. Protein sequence: CASSRDREGGTDTQYF.

The rearrangement uses TRBV15 and TRBJ1-3; D uncertain. V dropped 0 bases and J dropped 0 bases, with 12 bases sitting between them. The CDR3 consists of 17 residues. Per the germline V gene, CDR1 is LNHNV and CDR2 is YYDKDF (reference sequence). DNA for the CDR3: TGTGCCACCAGCAGAGATCGAGGCCAGCTCTCTGGAAACACCATATATTTT. Its protein is CATSRDRGQLSGNTIYF. Full variable domain (missing parts from reference TRBV15 and TRBJ1-3): DAMVIQNPRYQVTQFGKPVTLSCSQTLNHNVMYWYQQKSSQAPKLLFHYYDKDFNNEADTPDNFQSRRPNTSFCFLDIRSPGLGDTAMYLCATSRDRGQLSGNTIYFGEGSWLTVV.

The V call is TRBV4-3, the J call TRBJ2-5, with D tentatively TRBD1 (6 bases). Germline CDR1 LGHNA, CDR2 YSLEER. The CDR3 has 13 residues. Trimming stripped 3 bases from V and 3 bases from J, with 8 bases between. CDR3 amino acids: CASSHRTEETQYF. For the CDR3, the DNA is TGCGCCAGCAGCCACCGGACAGAAGAGACCCAGTACTTC.

The CDR3 spells CASSGDQGTNTEAFF. CDR3 nucleotides: TGTGCCAGCAGTGGGGATCAGGGGACGAACACTGAAGCTTTCTTT. The chain is built from TRBV2 and TRBJ1-1, with D perhaps TRBD1 (6 bases). CDR3 length equals 15 residues. The germline gives CDR1 SNHLY, CDR2 FYNNEI. V lost 4 bases, J lost 1 base, and 13 bases lay in between.

The rearrangement uses TRBV9 and TRBJ1-1, with 7 bases aligning to TRBD1. The V gene's germline CDR1 is SGDLS and CDR2 YYNGEE. This CDR3 has 15 residues. Unmatched junction bases numbered 5, after V lost 0 bases and J lost 3 bases. The CDR3 here is CASSVVDRMDTEAFF. Here the CDR3 DNA reads TGTGCCAGCAGCGTAGTGGACAGGATGGACACTGAAGCTTTCTTT. The whole variable domain, filled in from reference TRBV9 and TRBJ1-1, reads DSGVTQTPKHLITATGQRVTLRCSPRSGDLSVYWYQQSLDQGLQFLIQYYNGEERAKGNILERFSAQQFPDLHSELNLSSLELGDSALYFCASSVVDRMDTEAFFGQGTRLTVV.